What follows describes a single T cell receptor (beta chain). Its antigen remains unidentified. Base-call qualities are not available, and no considerably larger clone is one nucleotide away. Patients with autoimmune disease history or receiving systemic immunosuppression were excluded from the trial. Peripheral blood for TCR sequencing was drawn from every dose cohort at baseline, at cycle 4 day 1 and at cycle 7 day 1. The samples were drawn from a first-in-human, open-label, multicenter phase I dose-escalation trial of ivuxolimab. Adults with locally advanced or metastatic head and neck squamous cell, hepatocellular, melanoma or renal cell carcinoma were enrolled in the trial. Before TCR sequencing, CD4+ T cells and CD8+ T cells were sorted from peripheral blood as separate populations. The junction shows trimming of 0 bases on V and 6 bases on J, and the gene matches do not reach 7 bases of it. The CDR3 numbers 15 residues from cysteine through phenylalanine. Here the CDR3 DNA is all that survives: 45 bases in frame from base 1. As encoded in the germline V gene, CDR1 is SGHRS while CDR2 is YFSETQ.

To sequence the TCRbeta CDR3 region, genomic DNA was isolated from the sorted cells. The immunoSEQ Assay was used to sequence the TCRbeta CDR3 regions. TCRdb stores this immuneACCESS table with in-frame sequences only. Part of the clones is absent; in the studies checked, under half of the shortfall reflects unresolved V genes, and no reason is known for the rest. A total of about 70,000 clones appear in this sample, just under 80% of them only once. The ten largest account for approximately 5.3% of the sample. This sample is part of a study of OX40 agonist ivuxolimab in advanced cancers. About the investigation overall: Ivuxolimab, which targeted the costimulatory receptor OX40 (CD134), was an agonistic, fully human IgG2 monoclonal antibody. The purpose of peripheral TCRbeta sequencing was to test whether ivuxolimab changed TCR sequence diversity and led to clonal T-cell expansion. The paper describes the monotherapy dose-escalation part (N = 52 patients) of the phase I trial of ivuxolimab. In the dose-escalation cohort, 82.7% of patients were male, and the mean age was roughly 60 years, with a range of roughly 23 to 85. Intravenous ivuxolimab was administered to patients every 2 weeks at six dose levels: 0.01, 0.1, 0.3, 1.5, 3 and 10 mg/kg. Partial responses were achieved by three dose-escalation patients, of whom one had hepatocellular carcinoma and two had cutaneous melanoma. Prior anti-PD-1, anti-PD-L1 or anti-CTLA-4 therapy was permitted, and checkpoint inhibitors had been received by 30% to 40% of dose-escalation patients. Among the approximately 50 dose-escalation patients, 19 had hepatocellular carcinoma, 15 or so melanoma, 9 renal cell carcinoma and 9 head and neck cancer.

Broad study findings and their caveats: Clonal expansion of both CD4+ and CD8+ blood T cells was observed from baseline to week 6 at doses 0.1 to 3.0 mg/kg. After ivuxolimab, more expanded clones were found on average in CD8+ T cells than in CD4+ T cells. Low levels of normalized T-cell clonal expansion were also seen in some patients who did not respond. The antigen specificity of the clonally expanded peripheral T cells was not determined. Partial responders in the 0.1-3.0 mg/kg groups had among the lowest normalized peripheral clonal expansion, especially among CD8+ T cells.

This sequence uses TRBV5-1 and TRBJ1-2; the central 8 bases match TRBD1. The specimen was CD4+ or CD8+ T cells sorted from blood, collected in a trial of the OX40 agonist ivuxolimab. The source is an adult with an advanced solid tumor such as melanoma, head and neck, liver or kidney cancer. The DNA sequence is given as TGCGCCAGCAGCTTGGCGGACAGGGCCCTACATGGCTACACCTTC. Translated, this is CASSLADRALHGYTF.